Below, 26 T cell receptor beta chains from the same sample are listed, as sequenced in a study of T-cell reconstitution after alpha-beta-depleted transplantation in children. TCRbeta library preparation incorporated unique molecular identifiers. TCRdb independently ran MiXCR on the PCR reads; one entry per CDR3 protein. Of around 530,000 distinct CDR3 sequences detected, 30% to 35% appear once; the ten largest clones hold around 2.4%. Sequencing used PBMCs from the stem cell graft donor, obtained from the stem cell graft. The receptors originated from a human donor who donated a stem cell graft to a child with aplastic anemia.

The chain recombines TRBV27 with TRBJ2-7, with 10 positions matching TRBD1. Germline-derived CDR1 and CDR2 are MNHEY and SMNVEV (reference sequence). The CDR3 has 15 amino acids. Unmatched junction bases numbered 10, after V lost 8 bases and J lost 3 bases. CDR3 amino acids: CASGSGTGVGYEQYF. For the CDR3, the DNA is TGTGCCAGCGGATCCGGGACAGGGGTAGGCTACGAGCAGTACTTC.

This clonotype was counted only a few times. The CDR3 protein is CASRMGGQGSEQYV. The CDR3, as DNA: TGCGCCAGCAGGATGGGGGGACAGGGTTCCGAGCAGTACGTC. J is TRBJ2-7 and V is TRBV10-2; 9 positions match TRBD1. CDR1 WSHSY and CDR2 SAAADI come from the germline V gene. The CDR3 is made up of 14 amino acids. J lost 6 bases, V lost 6 bases, and 9 bases had no gene match.

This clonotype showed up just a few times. The CDR3 spells CASSPSGEVYSNQPQHF. For the CDR3, the DNA is TGTGCCAGCAGTCCAAGCGGCGAAGTGTATAGCAATCAGCCCCAGCATTTT. V usage is TRBV12-3 or TRBV12-4 and J usage is TRBJ1-5; D gene uncertain. Trimming pared 5 bases from V and 0 bases from J, leaving 17 bases between. The CDR3 extends over 17 amino acids.

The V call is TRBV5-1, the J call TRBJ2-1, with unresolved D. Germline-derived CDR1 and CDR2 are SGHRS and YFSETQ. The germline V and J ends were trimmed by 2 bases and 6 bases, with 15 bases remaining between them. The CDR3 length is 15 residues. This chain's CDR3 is CASSFGQNVANEQFF. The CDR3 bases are TGCGCCAGCAGCTTCGGCCAAAACGTCGCCAATGAGCAGTTCTTC.

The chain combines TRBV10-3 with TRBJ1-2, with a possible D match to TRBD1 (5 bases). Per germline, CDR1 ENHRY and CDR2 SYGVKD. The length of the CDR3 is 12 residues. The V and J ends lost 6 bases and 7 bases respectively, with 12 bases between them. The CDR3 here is CAISKGSGGYTF. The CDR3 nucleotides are TGTGCCATCAGCAAGGGGTCGGGTGGCTACACCTTC.

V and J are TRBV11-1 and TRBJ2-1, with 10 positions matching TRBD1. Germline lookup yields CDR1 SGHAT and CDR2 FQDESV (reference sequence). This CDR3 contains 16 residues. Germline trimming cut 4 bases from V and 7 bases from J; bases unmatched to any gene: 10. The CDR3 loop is CASSSPDRGRRNEQFF. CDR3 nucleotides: TGTGCCAGCAGCTCCCCTGACAGGGGGCGCAGGAATGAGCAGTTCTTC.

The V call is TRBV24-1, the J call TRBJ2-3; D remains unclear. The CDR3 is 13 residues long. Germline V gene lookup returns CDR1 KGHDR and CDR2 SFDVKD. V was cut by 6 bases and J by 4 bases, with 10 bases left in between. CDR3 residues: CATSLDLADTQYF. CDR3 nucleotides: TGTGCCACCAGTCTCGACCTGGCAGATACGCAGTATTTT.

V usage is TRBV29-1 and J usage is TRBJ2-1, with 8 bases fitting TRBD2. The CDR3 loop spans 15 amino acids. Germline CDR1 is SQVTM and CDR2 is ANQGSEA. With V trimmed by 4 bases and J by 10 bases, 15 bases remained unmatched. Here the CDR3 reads CSVGASSGPVGEQFF. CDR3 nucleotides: TGCAGCGTTGGGGCCTCTAGCGGGCCGGTCGGAGAGCAGTTCTTC.

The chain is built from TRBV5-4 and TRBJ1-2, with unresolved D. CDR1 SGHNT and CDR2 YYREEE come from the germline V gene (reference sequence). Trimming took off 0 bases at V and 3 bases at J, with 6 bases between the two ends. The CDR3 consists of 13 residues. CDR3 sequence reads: CASSLEAHYGYTF. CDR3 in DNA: TGTGCCAGCAGCTTGGAGGCACACTATGGCTACACCTTC.

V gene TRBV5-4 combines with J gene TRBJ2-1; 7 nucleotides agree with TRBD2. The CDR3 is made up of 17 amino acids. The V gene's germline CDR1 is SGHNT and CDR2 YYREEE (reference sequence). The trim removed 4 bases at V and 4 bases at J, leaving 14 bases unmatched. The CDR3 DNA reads TGTGCCAGCAGCCTCCTCGTCCTAGCGGATAAATACAATGAGCAGTTCTTC. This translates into CASSLLVLADKYNEQFF.

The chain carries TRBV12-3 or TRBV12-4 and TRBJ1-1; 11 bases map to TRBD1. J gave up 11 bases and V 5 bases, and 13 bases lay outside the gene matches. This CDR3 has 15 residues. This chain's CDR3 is CASSNSPGTGGWAFF. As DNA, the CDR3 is TGTGCCAGCAGTAACTCGCCCGGGACAGGGGGTTGGGCTTTCTTT.

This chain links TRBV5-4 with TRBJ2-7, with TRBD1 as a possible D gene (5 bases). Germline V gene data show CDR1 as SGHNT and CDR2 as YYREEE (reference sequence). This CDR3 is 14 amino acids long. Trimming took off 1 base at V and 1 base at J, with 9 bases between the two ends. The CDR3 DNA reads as TGTGCCAGCAGCTTGAGGGGTCCTTCCTACGAGCAGTACTTC. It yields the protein CASSLRGPSYEQYF.

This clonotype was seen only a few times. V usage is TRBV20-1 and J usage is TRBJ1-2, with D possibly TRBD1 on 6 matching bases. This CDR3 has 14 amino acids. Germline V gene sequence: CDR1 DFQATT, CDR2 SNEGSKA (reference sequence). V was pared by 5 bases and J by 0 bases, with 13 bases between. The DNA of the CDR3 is TGCAGTGCTCCAGGGGAGTTGGCTAACTATGGCTACACCTTC. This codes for CSAPGELANYGYTF.

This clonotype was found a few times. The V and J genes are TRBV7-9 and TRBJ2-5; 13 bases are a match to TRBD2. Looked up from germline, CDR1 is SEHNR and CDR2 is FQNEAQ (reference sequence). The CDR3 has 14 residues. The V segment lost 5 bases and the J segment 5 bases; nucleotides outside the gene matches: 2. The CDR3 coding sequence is TGTGCCAGCAGCACTAGCGGGAGGGGCGAGACCCAGTACTTC. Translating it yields CASSTSGRGETQYF.

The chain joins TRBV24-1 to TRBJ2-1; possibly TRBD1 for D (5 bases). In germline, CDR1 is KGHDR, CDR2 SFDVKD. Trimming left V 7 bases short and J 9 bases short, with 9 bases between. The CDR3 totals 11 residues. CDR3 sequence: CATRGVSEQFF. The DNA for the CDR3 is TGTGCCACCAGAGGGGTGAGTGAGCAGTTCTTC.

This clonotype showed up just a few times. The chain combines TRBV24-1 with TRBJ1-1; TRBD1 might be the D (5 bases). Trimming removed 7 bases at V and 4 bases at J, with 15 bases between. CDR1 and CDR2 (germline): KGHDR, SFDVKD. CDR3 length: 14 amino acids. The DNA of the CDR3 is TGTGCCACCAGCCAGGGAATGGGGGGCACTGAAGCTTTCTTT. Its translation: CATSQGMGGTEAFF.

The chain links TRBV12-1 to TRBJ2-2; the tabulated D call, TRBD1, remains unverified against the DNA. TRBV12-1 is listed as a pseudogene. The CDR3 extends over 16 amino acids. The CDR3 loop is CASSTMDRENTGELFF. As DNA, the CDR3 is TGTGCCAGCAGCACCATGGACAGGGAGAACACCGGGGAGCTGTTTTTT.

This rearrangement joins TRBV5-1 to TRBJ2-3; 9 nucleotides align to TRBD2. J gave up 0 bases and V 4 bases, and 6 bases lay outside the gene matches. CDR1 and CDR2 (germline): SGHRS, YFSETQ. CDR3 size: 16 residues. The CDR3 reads CASSPPSGTSTDTQYF. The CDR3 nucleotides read TGCGCCAGCAGCCCTCCTAGCGGGACTAGCACAGATACGCAGTATTTT.

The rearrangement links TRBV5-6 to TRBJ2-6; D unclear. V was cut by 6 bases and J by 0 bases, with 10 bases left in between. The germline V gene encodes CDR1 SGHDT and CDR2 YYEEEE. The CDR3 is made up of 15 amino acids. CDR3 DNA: TGTGCCAGCATCCCTTCAATCTCTGGGGCCAACGTCCTGACTTTC. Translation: CASIPSISGANVLTF.

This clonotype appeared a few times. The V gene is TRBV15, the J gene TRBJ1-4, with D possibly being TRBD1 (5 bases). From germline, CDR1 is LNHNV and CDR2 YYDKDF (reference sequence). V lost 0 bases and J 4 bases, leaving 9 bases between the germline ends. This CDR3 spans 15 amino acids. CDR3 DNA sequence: TGTGCCACCAGCAGAGATCAGGGATTTAATGAAAAACTGTTTTTT. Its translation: CATSRDQGFNEKLFF. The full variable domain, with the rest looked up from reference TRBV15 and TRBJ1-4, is DAMVIQNPRYQVTQFGKPVTLSCSQTLNHNVMYWYQQKSSQAPKLLFHYYDKDFNNEADTPDNFQSRRPNTSFCFLDIRSPGLGDTAMYLCATSRDQGFNEKLFFGSGTQLSVL.

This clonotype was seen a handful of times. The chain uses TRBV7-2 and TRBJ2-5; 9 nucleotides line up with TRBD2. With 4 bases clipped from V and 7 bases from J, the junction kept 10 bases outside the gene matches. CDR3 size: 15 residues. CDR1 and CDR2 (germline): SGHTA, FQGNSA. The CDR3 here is CASSSPSGNFGTQYF. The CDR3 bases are TGTGCCAGCAGCTCCCCTAGCGGGAATTTCGGGACCCAGTACTTC. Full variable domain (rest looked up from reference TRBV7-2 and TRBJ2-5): GAGVSQSPSNKVTEKGKDVELRCDPISGHTALYWYRQSLGQGLEFLIYFQGNSAPDKSGLPSDRFSAERTGGSVSTLTIQRTQQEDSAVYLCASSSPSGNFGTQYFGPGTRLLVL.

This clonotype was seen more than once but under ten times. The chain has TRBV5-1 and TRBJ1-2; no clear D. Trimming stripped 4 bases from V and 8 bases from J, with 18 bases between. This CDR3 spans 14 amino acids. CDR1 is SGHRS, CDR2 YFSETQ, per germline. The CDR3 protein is CASSDLIRKDGYTF. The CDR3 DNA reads TGCGCCAGCAGCGACCTAATCCGAAAGGACGGCTACACCTTC.

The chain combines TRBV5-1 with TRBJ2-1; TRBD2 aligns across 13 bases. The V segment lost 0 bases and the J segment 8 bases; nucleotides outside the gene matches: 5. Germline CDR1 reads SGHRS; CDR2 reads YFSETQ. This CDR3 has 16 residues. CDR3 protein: CASSLGGTSGIDEQFF. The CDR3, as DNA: TGCGCCAGCAGCTTGGGGGGGACTAGCGGGATCGATGAGCAGTTCTTC. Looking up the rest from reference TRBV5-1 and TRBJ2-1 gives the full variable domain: KAGVTQTPRYLIKTRGQQVTLSCSPISGHRSVSWYQQTPGQGLQFLFEYFSETQRNKGNFPGRFSGRQFSNSRSEMNVSTLELGDSALYLCASSLGGTSGIDEQFFGPGTRLTVL.

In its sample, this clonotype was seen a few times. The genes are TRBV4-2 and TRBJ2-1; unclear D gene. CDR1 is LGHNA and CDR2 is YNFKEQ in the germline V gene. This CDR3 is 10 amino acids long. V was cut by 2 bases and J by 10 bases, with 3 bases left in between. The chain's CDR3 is CASSQTEQFF. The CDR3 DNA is TGTGCCAGCAGCCAAACCGAGCAGTTCTTC.

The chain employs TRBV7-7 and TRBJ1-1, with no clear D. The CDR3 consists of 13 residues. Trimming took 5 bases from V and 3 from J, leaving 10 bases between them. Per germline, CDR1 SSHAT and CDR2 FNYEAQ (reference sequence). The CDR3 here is CASSLGRHTEAFF. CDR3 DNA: TGTGCCAGCAGCCTAGGACGGCACACTGAAGCTTTCTTT.

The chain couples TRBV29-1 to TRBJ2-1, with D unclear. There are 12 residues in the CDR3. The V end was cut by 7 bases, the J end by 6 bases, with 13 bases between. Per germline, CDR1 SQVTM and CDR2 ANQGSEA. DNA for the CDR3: TGCAGCGGGGCGTTGGGCTCCAATGAGCAGTTCTTC. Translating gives CSGALGSNEQFF.